This T cell receptor (beta chain) was retrieved from a study of cytomegalovirus exposure and HLA in healthy donors. V gave up 7 bases and J gave up 4 bases, with 10 bases separating them. The CDR3 runs to 12 residues. Germline V gene sequence: CDR1 SNHLY, CDR2 FYNNEI. Both 60 Vbeta primers and 13 Jbeta primers went into the PCR. The protocol was immunoSEQ multiplex PCR, while the TCRdb copy is restricted to in-frame clones and leaves out a portion. The sample records 150,000 to 200,000 clones, around 90% being singletons. This chain joins TRBV2 and TRBJ1-2, with D possibly matching TRBD1 (5 bases). Sequences were obtained from PBMCs. The origin of this receptor is a woman aged 18-29 years in good health and CMV-seronegative. The CDR3 region has the DNA TGTGCCAGCACCCCAGGGCTCTATGGCTACACCTTC. Protein: CASTPGLYGYTF.